These T cell receptor beta chains were read from a single sample in a study of response to subunit inactivated influenza vaccine. TCRdb ran MiXCR on the RT-PCR reads and lists one entry per CDR3 protein. The sample consists of under 950,000 distinct CDR3 sequences, around 20% of them appearing once. The sequenced sample was PBMCs from blood, obtained 4 to 6 days after vaccination. The receptors were sampled from a man aged 50 to 60 who received an inactivated influenza vaccine. Both conserved end residues are part of each CDR3. A D gene is named only where the DNA matches it firmly.

D	V	J	CDR3
TRBD2	TRBV4-3	TRBJ2-1	CASSRQTSGSRDNEQFF
NA	TRBV6-5	TRBJ2-7	CASSYSRGTYEQYF
NA	TRBV18	TRBJ2-3	CASSPAGTDTQYF
NA	TRBV18	TRBJ1-1	CASSPPWVFGTEAFF
TRBD1	TRBV5-5	TRBJ1-1	CASSSGQGPLSNTEAFF
NA	TRBV4-3	TRBJ2-3	CASSQGGGGSTDTQYF
NA	TRBV10-3	TRBJ2-3	CAISDGGSITQYF
NA	TRBV7-2	TRBJ2-2	CASSWVGGELFF
NA	TRBV19	TRBJ2-5	CASSLMIWETQYF
NA	TRBV2	TRBJ2-1	CASTGGYNEQFF
TRBD2	TRBV20-1	TRBJ2-1	CSARVVTLAGGKRDEQFF
TRBD1	TRBV6-1	TRBJ2-7	CASRPSGGGGQYF
NA	TRBV5-1	TRBJ1-1	CASSLDPVNTEAFF
NA	TRBV12-3/TRBV12-4	TRBJ1-2	CACRADRTNYGYTF
NA	TRBV2	TRBJ2-5	CASTTTGRGQETQYF
TRBD1	TRBV9	TRBJ2-7	CASSPRQGAWDEQYF
NA	TRBV5-1	TRBJ2-3	CASSLARQGTDTQYF
TRBD2	TRBV4-3	TRBJ2-2	CASTHRTSGSKGELFF
NA	TRBV15	TRBJ2-3	CATSVALAGDTQYF
NA	TRBV27	TRBJ2-7	CASSLVGRGDEQYF
NA	TRBV28	TRBJ2-7	CASSLWERGLEQYF
NA	TRBV20-1	TRBJ2-3	CSASFRGDTDTQYF
NA	TRBV7-9	TRBJ1-3	CASARSSGNTIYF
TRBD1	TRBV24-1	TRBJ2-1	CATSLDRGLYNEQFF
NA	TRBV21-1	TRBJ2-7	CASSSHRGFSYEQYF
TRBD2	TRBV10-3	TRBJ2-3	CAIRSVAGGTDTQYF
NA	TRBV12-3/TRBV12-4	TRBJ1-4	CASSLVGGRREKLFF
TRBD2	TRBV12-3/TRBV12-4	TRBJ2-7	CASTLRREGQQYF
NA	TRBV12-3/TRBV12-4	TRBJ1-5	CASSPEYSNQPQHF